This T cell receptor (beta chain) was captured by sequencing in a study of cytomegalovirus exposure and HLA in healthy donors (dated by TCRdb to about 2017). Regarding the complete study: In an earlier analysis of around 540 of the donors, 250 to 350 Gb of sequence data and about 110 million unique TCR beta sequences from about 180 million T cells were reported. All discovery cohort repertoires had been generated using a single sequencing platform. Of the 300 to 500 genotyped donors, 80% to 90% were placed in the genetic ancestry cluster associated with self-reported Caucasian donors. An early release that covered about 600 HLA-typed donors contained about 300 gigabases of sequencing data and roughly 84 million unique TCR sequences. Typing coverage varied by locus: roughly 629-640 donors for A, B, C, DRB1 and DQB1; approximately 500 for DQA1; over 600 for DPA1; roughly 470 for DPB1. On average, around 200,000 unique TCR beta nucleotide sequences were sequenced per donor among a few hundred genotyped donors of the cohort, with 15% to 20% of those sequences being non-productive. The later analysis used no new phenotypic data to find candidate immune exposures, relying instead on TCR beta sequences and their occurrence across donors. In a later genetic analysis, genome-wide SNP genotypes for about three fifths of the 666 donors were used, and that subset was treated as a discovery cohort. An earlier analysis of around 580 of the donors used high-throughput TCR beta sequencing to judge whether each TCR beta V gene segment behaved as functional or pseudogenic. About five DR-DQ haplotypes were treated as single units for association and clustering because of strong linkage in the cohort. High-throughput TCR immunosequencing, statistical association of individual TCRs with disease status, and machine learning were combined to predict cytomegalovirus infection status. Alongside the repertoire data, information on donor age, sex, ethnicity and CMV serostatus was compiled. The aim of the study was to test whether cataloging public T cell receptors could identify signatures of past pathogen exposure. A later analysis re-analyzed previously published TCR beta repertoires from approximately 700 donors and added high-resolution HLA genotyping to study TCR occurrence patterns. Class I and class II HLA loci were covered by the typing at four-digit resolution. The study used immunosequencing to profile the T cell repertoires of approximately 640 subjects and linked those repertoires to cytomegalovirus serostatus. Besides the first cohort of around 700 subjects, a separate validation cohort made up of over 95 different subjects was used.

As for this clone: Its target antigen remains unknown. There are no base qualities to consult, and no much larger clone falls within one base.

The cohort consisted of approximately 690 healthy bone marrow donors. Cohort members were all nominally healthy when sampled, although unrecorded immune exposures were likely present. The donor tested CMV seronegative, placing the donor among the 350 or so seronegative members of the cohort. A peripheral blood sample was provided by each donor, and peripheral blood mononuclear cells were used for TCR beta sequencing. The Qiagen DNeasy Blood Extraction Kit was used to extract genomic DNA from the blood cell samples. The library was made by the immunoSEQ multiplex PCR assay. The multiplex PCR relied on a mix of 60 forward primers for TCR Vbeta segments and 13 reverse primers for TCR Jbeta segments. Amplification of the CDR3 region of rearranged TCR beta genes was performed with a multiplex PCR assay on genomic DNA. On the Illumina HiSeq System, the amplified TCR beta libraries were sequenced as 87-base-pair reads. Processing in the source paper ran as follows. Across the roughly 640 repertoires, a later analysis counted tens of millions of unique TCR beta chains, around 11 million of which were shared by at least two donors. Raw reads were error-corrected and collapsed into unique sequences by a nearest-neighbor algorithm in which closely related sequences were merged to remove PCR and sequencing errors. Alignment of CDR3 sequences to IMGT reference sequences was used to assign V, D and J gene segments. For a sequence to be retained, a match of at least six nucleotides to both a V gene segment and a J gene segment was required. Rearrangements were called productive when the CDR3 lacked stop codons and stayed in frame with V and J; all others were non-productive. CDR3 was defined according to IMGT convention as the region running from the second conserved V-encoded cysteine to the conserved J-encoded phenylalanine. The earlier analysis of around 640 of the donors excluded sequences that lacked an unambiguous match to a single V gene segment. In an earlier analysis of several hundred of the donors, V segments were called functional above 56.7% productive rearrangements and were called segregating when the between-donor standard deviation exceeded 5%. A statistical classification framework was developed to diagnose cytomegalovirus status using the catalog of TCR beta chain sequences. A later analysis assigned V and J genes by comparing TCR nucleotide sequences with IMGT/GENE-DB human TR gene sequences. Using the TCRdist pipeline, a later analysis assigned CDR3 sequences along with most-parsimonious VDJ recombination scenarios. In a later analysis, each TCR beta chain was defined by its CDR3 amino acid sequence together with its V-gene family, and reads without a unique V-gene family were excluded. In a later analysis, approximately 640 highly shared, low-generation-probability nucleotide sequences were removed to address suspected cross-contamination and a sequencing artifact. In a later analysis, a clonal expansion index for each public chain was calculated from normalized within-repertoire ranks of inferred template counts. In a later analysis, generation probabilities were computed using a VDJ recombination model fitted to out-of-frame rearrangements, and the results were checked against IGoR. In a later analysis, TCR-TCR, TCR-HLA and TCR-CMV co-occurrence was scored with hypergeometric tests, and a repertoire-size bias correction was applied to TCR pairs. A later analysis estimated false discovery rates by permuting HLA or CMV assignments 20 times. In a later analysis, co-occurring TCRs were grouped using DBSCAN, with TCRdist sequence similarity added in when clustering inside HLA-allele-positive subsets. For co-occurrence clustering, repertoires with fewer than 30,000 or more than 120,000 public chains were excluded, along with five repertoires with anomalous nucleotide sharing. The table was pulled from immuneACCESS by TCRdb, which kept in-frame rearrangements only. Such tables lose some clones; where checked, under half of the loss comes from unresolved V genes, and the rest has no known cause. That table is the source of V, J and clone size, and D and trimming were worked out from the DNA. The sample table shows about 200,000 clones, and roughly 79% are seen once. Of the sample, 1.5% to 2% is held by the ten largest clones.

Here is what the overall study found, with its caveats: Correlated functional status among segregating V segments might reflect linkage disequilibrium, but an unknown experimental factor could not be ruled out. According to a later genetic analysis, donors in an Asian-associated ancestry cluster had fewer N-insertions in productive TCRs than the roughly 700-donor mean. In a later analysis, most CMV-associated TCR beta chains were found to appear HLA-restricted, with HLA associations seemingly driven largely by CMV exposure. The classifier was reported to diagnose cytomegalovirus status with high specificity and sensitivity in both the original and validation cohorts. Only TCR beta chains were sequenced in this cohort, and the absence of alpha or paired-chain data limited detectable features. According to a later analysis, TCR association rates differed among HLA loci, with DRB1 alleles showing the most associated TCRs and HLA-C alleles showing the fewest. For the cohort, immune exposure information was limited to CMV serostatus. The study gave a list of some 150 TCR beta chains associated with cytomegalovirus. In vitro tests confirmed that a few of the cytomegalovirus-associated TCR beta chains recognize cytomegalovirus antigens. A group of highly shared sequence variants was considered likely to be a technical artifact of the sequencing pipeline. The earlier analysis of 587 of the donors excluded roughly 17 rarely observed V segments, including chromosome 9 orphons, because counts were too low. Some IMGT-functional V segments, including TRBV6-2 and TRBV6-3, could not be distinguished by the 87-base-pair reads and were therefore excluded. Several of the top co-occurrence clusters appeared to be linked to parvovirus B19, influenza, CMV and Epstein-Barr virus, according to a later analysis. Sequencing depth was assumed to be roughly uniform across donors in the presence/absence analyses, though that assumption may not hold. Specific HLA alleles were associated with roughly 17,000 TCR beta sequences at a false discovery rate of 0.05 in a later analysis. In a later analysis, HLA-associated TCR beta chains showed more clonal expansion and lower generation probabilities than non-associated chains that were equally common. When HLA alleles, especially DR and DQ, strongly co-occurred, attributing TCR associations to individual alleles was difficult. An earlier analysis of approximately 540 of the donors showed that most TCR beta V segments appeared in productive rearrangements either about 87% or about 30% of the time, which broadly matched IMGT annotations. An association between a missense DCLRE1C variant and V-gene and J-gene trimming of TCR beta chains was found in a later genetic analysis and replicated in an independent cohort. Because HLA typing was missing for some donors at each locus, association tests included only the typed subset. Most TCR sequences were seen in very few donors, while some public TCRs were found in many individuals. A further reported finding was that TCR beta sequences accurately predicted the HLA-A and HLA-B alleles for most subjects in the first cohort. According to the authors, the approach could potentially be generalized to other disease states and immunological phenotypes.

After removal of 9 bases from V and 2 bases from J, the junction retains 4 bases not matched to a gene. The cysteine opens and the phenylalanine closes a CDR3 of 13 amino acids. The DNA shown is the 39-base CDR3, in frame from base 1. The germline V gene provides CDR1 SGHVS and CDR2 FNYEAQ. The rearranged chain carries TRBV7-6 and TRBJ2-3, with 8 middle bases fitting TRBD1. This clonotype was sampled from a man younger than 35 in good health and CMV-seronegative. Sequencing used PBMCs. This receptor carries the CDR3 CASRDRITDTQYF. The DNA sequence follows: TGTGCCAGTAGGGACAGGATCACAGATACGCAGTATTTT.